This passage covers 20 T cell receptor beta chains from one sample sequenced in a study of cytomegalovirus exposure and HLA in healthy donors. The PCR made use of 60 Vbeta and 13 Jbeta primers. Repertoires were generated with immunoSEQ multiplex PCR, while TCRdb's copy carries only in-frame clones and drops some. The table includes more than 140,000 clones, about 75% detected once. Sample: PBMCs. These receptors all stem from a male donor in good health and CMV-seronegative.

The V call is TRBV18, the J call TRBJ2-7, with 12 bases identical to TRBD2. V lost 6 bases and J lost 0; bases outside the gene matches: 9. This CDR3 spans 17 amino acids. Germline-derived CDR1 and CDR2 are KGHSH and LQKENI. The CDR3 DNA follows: TGTGCCAGCTCCCCATCTACACTAGCGGGAGGCTCCTACGAGCAGTACTTC. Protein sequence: CASSPSTLAGGSYEQYF. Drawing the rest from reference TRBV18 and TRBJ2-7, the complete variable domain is NAGVMQNPRHLVRRRGQEARLRCSPMKGHSHVYWYRQLPEEGLKFMVYLQKENIIDESGMPKERFSAEFPKEGPSILRIQQVVRGDSAAYFCASSPSTLAGGSYEQYFGPGTRLTVT.

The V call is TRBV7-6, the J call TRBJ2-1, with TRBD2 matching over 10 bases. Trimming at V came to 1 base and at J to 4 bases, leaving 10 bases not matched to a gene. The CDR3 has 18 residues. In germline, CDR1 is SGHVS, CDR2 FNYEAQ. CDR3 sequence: CASSLGLLAGEAYNEQFF. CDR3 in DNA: TGTGCCAGCAGCTTAGGTCTCCTAGCGGGAGAAGCATACAATGAGCAGTTCTTC.

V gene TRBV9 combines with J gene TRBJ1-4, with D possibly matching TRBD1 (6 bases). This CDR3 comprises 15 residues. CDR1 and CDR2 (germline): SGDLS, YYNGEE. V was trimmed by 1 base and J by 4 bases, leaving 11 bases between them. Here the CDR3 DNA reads TGTGCCAGCAGCGTATCGGACAGCATTAATGAAAAACTGTTTTTT. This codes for CASSVSDSINEKLFF.

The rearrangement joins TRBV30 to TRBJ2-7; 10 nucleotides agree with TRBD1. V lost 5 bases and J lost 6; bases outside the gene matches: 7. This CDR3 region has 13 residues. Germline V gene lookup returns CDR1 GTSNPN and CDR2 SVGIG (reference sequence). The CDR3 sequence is CAWARDRGGEQYF. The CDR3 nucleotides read TGTGCCTGGGCCAGGGACAGGGGTGGCGAGCAGTACTTC.

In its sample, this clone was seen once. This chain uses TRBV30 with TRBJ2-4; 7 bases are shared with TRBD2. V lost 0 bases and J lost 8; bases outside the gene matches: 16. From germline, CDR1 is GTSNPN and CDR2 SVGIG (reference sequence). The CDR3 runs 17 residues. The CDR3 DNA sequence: TGTGCCTGGAGTGTAAGCGGGGCGCCGCGTGTGTCGGACATTCAGTACTTC. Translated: CAWSVSGAPRVSDIQYF.

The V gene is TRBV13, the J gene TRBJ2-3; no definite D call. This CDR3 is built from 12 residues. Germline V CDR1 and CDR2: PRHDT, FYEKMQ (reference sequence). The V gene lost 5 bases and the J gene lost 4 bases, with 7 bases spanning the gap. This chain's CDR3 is CASSRSADTQYF. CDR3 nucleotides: TGTGCCAGCAGCCGGTCCGCAGATACGCAGTATTTT.

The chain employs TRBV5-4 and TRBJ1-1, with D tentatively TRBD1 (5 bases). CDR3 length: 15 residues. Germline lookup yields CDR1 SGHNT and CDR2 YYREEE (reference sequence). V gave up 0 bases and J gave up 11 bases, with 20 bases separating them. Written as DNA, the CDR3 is TGTGCCAGCAGCTTGGCCAATAATAGGGGCAGAGGCGCTTTCTTT. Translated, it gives CASSLANNRGRGAFF.

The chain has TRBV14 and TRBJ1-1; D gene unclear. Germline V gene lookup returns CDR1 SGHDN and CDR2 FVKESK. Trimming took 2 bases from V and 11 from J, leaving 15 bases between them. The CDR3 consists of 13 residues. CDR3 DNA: TGTGCCAGCAGCCAATCTCCGGGAGGGTGGGCTTTCTTT. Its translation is CASSQSPGGWAFF.

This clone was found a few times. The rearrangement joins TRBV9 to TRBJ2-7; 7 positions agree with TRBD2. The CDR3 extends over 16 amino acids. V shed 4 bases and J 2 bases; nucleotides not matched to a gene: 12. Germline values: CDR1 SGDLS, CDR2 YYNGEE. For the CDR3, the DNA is TGTGCCAGCAGCTTCCCCCGGTTCGGGGGGACCTACGAGCAGTACTTC. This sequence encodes CASSFPRFGGTYEQYF. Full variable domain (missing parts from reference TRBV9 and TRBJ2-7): DSGVTQTPKHLITATGQRVTLRCSPRSGDLSVYWYQQSLDQGLQFLIQYYNGEERAKGNILERFSAQQFPDLHSELNLSSLELGDSALYFCASSFPRFGGTYEQYFGPGTRLTVT.

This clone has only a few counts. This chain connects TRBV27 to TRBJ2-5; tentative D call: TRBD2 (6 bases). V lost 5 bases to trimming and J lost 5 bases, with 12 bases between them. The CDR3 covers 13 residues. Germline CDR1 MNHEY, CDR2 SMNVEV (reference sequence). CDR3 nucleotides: TGTGCCAGCAGTAGACTAGGACGGGAGACCCAGTACTTC. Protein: CASSRLGRETQYF.

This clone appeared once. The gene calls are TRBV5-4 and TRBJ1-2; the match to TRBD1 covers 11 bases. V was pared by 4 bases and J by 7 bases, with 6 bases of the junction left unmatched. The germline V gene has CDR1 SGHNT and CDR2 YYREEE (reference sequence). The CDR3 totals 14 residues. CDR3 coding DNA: TGTGCCAGCAGCCCGGGACAGGGGGTGGGTGGCTACACCTTC. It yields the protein CASSPGQGVGGYTF.

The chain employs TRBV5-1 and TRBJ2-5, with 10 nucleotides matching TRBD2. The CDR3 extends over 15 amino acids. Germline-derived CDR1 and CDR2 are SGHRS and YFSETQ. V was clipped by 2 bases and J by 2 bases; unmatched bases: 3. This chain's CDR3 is CASSLVLAGQETQYF. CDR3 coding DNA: TGCGCCAGCAGCTTAGTACTAGCGGGACAAGAGACCCAGTACTTC.

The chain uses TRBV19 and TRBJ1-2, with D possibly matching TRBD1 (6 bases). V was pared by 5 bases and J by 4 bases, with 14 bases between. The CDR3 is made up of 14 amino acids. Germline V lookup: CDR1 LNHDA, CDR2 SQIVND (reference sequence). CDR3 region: CASSPGAGSYGYTF. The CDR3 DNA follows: TGTGCCAGTAGTCCAGGGGCAGGGAGCTATGGCTACACCTTC. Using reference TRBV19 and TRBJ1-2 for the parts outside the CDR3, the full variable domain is DGGITQSPKYLFRKEGQNVTLSCEQNLNHDAMYWYRQDPGQGLRLIYYSQIVNDFQKGDIAEGYSVSREKKESFPLTVTSAQKNPTAFYLCASSPGAGSYGYTFGSGTRLTVV.

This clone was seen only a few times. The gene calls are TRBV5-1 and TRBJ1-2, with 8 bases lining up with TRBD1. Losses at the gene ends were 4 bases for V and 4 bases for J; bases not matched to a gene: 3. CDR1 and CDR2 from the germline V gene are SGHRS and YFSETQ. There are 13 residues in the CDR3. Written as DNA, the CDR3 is TGCGCCAGCAGCCCCGACAGGGGCTATGGCTACACCTTC. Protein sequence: CASSPDRGYGYTF.

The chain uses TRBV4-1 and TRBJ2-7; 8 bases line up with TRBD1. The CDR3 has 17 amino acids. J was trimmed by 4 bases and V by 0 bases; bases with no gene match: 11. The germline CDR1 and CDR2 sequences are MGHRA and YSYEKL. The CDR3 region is CASSQDGRQGFPYEQYF. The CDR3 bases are TGCGCCAGCAGCCAAGATGGTAGACAGGGGTTTCCGTACGAGCAGTACTTC.

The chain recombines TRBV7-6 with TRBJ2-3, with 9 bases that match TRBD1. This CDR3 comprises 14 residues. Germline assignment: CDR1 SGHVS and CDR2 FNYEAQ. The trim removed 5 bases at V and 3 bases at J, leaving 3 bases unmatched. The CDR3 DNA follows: TGTGCCAGCAGCCTCGGGACAGGGACAGATACGCAGTATTTT. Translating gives CASSLGTGTDTQYF.

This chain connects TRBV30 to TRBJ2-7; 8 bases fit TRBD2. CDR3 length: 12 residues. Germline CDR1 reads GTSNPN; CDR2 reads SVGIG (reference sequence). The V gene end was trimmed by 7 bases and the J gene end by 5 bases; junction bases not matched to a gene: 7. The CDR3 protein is CASSGSRDEQYF. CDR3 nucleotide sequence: TGTGCCTCCAGCGGGAGTCGGGACGAGCAGTACTTC.

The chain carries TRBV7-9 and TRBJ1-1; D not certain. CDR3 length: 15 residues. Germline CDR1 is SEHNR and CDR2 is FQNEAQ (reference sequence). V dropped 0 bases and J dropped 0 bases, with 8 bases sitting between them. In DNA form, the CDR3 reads TGTGCCAGCAGCTTAGCGCGGCCGTTGAACACTGAAGCTTTCTTT. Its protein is CASSLARPLNTEAFF. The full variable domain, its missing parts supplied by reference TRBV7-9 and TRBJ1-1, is DTGVSQNPRHKITKRGQNVTFRCDPISEHNRLYWYRQTLGQGPEFLTYFQNEAQLEKSRLLSDRFSAERPKGSFSTLEIQRTEQGDSAMYLCASSLARPLNTEAFFGQGTRLTVV.

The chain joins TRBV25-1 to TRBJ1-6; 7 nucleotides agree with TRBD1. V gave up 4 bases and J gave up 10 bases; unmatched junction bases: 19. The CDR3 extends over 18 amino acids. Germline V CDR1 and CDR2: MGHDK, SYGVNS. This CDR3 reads CASSGALTGSASGSPLHF. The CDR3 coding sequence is TGTGCCAGCAGTGGGGCTTTGACAGGGTCTGCTTCAGGGTCACCCCTCCACTTT.

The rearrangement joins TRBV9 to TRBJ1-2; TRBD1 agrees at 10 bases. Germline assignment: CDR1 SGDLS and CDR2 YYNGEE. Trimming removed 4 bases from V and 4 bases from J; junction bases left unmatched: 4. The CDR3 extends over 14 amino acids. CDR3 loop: CASSPRTGGYGYTF. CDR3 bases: TGTGCCAGCAGCCCCCGGACAGGGGGCTATGGCTACACCTTC.